These 4 T cell receptor beta chains came from one sample sequenced in a study of shared clonotypes between healthy human individuals. Here immunoSEQ multiplex PCR was the method, and the copy in TCRdb shows in-frame clones only, minus some. The data show some 380,000 clones, roughly 96% seen once. The sample was memory CD8+ T cells sorted from blood. The subset: CD45RO+ cells pooled with CCR7-negative TemRA cells. Every receptor here comes from a man between 25 and 39 years old in good health.

The chain employs TRBV5-4 and TRBJ2-3; no clear D. The CDR3 totals 12 residues. V was clipped by 5 bases and J by 2 bases, with 6 bases between them. CDR1 and CDR2 (germline): SGHNT, YYREEE (reference sequence). The CDR3 is CASSSATDTQYF. The CDR3 DNA is TGTGCCAGCAGTTCCGCCACAGATACGCAGTATTTT. Filled out from reference TRBV5-4 and TRBJ2-3, the complete variable domain reads ETGVTQSPTHLIKTRGQQVTLRCSSQSGHNTVSWYQQALGQGPQFIFQYYREEENGRGNFPPRFSGLQFPNYSSELNVNALELDDSALYLCASSSATDTQYFGPGTRLTVL.

This chain links TRBV4-2 with TRBJ2-6, with 9 bases fitting TRBD1. V trimming: 4 bases; J trimming: 2 bases; junction bases outside the gene matches: 6. This CDR3 is built from 17 residues. The V gene's germline CDR1 is LGHNA and CDR2 YNFKEQ. The CDR3 loop reads CASSRWDRDPGANVLTF. The CDR3 DNA reads TGTGCCAGCAGCCGGTGGGACAGGGACCCTGGGGCCAACGTCCTGACTTTC.

This chain links TRBV5-1 with TRBJ2-7; TRBD1 agrees at 7 bases. After removal of 7 bases from V and 4 bases from J, the junction contained 17 bases not matched to a gene. Germline loops: CDR1 SGHRS, CDR2 YFSETQ. The CDR3 spans 16 residues. The CDR3 bases are TGCGCCAGCGGCAGGGGGACGTGGGGTGGATCTTACGAGCAGTACTTC. This translates into CASGRGTWGGSYEQYF.

The J gene is TRBJ1-5, the V gene TRBV15, with D tentatively TRBD1 (6 bases). This CDR3 is built from 21 residues. Between the trimmed V and J ends, which lost 0 bases and 0 bases, there was a span of 24 bases. The V gene's germline CDR1 is LNHNV and CDR2 YYDKDF (reference sequence). The CDR3 region has the DNA TGTGCCACCAGCAGAGATCTGGGGAGGGGGGGCTTGGGCTATAGCAATCAGCCCCAGCATTTT. Translating gives CATSRDLGRGGLGYSNQPQHF. Supplemented by reference TRBV15 and TRBJ1-5, the full variable domain reads DAMVIQNPRYQVTQFGKPVTLSCSQTLNHNVMYWYQQKSSQAPKLLFHYYDKDFNNEADTPDNFQSRRPNTSFCFLDIRSPGLGDTAMYLCATSRDLGRGGLGYSNQPQHFGDGTRLSIL.